The source of this T cell receptor beta chain is a study of blood T cell repertoires in COVID-19 (dated by TCRdb to the early 2020s). Background on the whole study: The collaborator samples originated in the United States, Italy and Spain and spanned the acute and convalescent phases of COVID-19. The prospective study material was composed of cDNA or gDNA derived from T cells, B-cell-depleted T cells, or PBMCs. Deeply sampled blood TCRbeta repertoires from subjects exposed to, actively infected with, or recovered from COVID-19 were included in the dataset. The repertoires were made available in a free public database intended to serve as a resource for research on the immune response to SARS-CoV-2. Samples were obtained from the ongoing ImmuneRACE study (first 160 participants) and from 1,254 subjects provided by 6 global collaborators. Nearly every sample came with metadata listing a de-identified subject ID, COVID-19 status, age in years and sex. Where available, HLA class I and class II types were obtained from metadata supplied by the sample provider rather than from assay-based typing.

Taken from the germline V gene, the CDR1 and CDR2 loops are SNHLY and FYNNEI. The CDR3 starts with the cysteine, ends with the phenylalanine, and has 19 residues. Only the CDR3 DNA is retained, 57 bases long and in frame from the first base. Unmatched junction bases come to 19, with V trimmed by 5 bases and J by 7 bases. Broader findings and caveats from the paper: The amount of clinical and demographic metadata varied by source and participant and was provided uncurated.

TCRbeta CDR3 regions were amplified from genomic DNA using the immunoSEQ Assay, a bias-controlled multiplex PCR. The authors' pipeline ran thus. Nucleated cell counts per sample were estimated from amplification of reference gene primers within the assay. To quantify the absolute abundance of each unique TCRbeta CDR3 rearrangement, sequence reads were collapsed and filtered. For each sample, productive Simpson clonality was calculated by taking the square root of Simpson's diversity index across productive rearrangements. The source is immuneACCESS, and TCRdb retained only in-frame sequences with V and J called. Part of the clones is not carried over; for the studies checked, unresolved V genes explain less than half of this, and the remainder is unexplained. The DNA was the basis for D and trimming; V, J and clone size are from that table. The sample table shows 250,000 to 350,000 clones, and approximately 89% are seen once. The ten largest account for approximately 5.3% of the sample.

Of note for this clone: There is no known antigen for this receptor. Base qualities were left out, and no much larger clone turns up one base away.

In the prospective study, participants were roughly 18 to 95 years old, resided in 24 geographic areas of the United States, and were enrolled through a virtual design. Cohort assignment in the prospective study relied on participant-reported clinical history from a screening survey and a study questionnaire. Recovered participants in ImmuneRACE Cohort 3 were defined as having two consecutive negative NP/OP PCR tests, clearance from a healthcare professional, or resolution of symptoms. In the prospective study, mobile phlebotomists collected whole blood, serum and a nasopharyngeal or oropharyngeal swab from each participant. Additional blood draws and questionnaires over an approximately 2-month period could optionally be provided by prospective study participants. Before DNA extraction, prospective study blood samples were shipped either frozen or at room temperature.

The source of this sequence is a woman in her twenties or thirties who had recovered from COVID-19. Sequenced: PBMCs or T cells enriched from blood (not recorded which). This chain joins TRBV2 to TRBJ1-4, with TRBD1 identical over 10 junction bases. DNA sequence: TGTGCCAGCAGTATAGGTGGTTGGGGGACAGGGGCTATCGGTGAAAAACTGTTTTTT. It translates to CASSIGGWGTGAIGEKLFF.